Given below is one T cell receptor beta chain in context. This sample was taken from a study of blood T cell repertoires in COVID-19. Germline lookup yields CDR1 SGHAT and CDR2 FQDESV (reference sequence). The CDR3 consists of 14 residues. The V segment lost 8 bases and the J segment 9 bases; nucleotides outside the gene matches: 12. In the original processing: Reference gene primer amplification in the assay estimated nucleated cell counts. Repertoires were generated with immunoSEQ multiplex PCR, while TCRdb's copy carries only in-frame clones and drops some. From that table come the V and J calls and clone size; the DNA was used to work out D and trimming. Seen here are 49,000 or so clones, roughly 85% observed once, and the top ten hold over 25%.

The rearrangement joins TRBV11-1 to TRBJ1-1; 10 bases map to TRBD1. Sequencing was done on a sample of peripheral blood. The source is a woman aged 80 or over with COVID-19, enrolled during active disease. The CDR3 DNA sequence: TGTGCCAGCGGCCCAGGAAGGACAGGGGGGAAAGCTTTCTTT. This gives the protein CASGPGRTGGKAFF.